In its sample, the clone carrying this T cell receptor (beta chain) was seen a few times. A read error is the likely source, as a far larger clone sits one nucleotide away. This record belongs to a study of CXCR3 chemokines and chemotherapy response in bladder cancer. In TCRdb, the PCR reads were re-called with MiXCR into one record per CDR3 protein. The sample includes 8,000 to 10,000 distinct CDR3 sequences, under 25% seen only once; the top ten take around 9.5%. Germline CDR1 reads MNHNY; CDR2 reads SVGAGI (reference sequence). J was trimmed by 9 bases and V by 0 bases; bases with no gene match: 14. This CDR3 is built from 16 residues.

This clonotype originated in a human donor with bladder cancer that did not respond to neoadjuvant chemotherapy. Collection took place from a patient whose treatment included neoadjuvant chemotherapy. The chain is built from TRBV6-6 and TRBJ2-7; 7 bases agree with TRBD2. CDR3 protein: CASSYSGVLVGGGQYF. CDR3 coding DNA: TGTGCCAGCAGTTACTCTGGGGTTCTAGTTGGGGGGGGGCAGTACTTC.